The clone carrying this T cell receptor (beta chain) was picked up a small number of times. Its antigen is as yet unknown. The germline CDR1 and CDR2 sequences are LGHNT and FRNRAP. V was clipped by 1 base and J by 1 base; unmatched bases: 8. The CDR3 spans 17 residues. This entry is derived from a study of identical twins. Study outcomes and limitations: Weaker excess twin sharing was seen among beta out-of-frame sequences. Part of the zero-insertion signal could reflect confounding by invariant MAIT and iNKT cells. Twin sharing of out-of-frame TCR alpha was underestimated by models in monozygotic pairs.

The authors used template switching to add a universal primer site and gave cDNA unique molecular identifiers. TCRdb processed the 5' RACE reads anew with MiXCR; each CDR3 protein has one entry. The sample carries roughly 240,000 distinct CDR3 sequences, approximately 8% recorded once. The same data also contributed to another study, on yellow fever vaccine responses in identical twins.

The TCR originated in a young woman in good health. The V gene is TRBV12-5, the J gene TRBJ2-3, with 7 positions matching TRBD1. Sequenced: CD8+ T cells sorted from blood. The CDR3 spells CASGLERQGVGTDTQYF. CDR3 nucleotide sequence: TGTGCTAGTGGTTTGGAGAGACAGGGTGTGGGCACAGATACGCAGTATTTT.